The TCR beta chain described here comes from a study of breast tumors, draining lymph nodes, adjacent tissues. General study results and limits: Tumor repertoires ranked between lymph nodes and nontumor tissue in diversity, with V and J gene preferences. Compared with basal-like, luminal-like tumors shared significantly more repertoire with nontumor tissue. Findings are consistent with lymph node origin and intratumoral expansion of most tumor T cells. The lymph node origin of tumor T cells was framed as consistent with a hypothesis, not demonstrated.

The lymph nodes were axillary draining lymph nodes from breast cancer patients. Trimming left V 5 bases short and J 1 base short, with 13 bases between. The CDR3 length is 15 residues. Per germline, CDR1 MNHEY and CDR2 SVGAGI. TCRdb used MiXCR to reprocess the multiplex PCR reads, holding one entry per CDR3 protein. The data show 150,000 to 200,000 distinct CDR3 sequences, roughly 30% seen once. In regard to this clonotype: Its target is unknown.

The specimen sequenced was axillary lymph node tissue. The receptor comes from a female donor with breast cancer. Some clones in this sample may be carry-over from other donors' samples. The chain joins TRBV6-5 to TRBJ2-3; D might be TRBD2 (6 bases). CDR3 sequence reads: CASSHASGGTDTQYF. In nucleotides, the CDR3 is TGTGCCAGCAGTCACGCCTCGGGGGGCACAGATACGCAGTATTTT.